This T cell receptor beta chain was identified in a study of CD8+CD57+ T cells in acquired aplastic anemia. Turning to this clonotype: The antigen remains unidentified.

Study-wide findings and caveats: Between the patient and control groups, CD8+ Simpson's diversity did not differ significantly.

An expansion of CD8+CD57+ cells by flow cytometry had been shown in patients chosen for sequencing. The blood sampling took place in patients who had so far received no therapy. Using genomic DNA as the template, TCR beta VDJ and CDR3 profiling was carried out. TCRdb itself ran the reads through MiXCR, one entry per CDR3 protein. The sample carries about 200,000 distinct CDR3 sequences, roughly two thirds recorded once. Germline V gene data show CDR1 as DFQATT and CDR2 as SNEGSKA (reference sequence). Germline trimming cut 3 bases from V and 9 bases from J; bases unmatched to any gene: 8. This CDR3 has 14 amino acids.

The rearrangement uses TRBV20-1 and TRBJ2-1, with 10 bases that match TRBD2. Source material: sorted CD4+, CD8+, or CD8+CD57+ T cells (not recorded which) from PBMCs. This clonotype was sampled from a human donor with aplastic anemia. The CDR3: CSASVLAGAAEQFF. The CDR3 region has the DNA TGCAGTGCTAGTGTTCTAGCGGGAGCGGCTGAGCAGTTCTTC.